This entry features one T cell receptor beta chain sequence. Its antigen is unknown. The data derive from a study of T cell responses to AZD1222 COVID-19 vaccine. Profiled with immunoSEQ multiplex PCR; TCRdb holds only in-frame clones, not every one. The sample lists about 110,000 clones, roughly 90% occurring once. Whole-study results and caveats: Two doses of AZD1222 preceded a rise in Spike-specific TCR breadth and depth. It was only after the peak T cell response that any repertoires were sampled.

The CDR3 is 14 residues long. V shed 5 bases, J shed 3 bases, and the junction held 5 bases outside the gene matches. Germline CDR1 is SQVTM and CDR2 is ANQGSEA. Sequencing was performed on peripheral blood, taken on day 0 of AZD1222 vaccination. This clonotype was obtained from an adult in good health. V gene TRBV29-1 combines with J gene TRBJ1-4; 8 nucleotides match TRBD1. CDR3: CSVKGQASNEKLFF. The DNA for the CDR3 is TGCAGCGTTAAGGGACAGGCCTCTAATGAAAAACTGTTTTTT.